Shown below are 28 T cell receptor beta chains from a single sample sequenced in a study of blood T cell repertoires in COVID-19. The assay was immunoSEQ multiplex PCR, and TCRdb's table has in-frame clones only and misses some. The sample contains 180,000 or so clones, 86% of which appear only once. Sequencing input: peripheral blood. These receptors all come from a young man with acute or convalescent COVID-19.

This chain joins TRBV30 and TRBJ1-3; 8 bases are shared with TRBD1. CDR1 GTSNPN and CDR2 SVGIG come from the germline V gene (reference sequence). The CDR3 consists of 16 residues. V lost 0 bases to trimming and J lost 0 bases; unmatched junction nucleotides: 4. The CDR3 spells CAWSVHRGNSGNTIYF. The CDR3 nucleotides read TGTGCCTGGAGTGTACACAGGGGGAACTCTGGAAACACCATATATTTT.

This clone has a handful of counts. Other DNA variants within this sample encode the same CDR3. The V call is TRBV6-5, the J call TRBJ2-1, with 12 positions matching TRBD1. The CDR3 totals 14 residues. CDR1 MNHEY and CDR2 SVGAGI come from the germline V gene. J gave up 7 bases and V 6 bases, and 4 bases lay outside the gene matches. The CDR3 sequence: CASSRDRGRNEQFF. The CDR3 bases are TGTGCCAGCAGCCGGGACAGGGGGCGGAATGAGCAGTTCTTC.

The DNA for the CDR3 is TGTGCCAGCAGCGGCCAAACGGGTTCCTCTGGAAACACCATATATTTT. This gives the protein CASSGQTGSSGNTIYF. The J gene is TRBJ1-3, the V gene TRBV9, with D hard to call. The CDR3 contains 16 residues. Trimming removed 3 bases from V and 0 bases from J, with 13 bases in between. Per the germline V gene, CDR1 is SGDLS and CDR2 is YYNGEE. Based on the CDR3 plus reference TRBV9 and TRBJ1-3, the full variable domain is DSGVTQTPKHLITATGQRVTLRCSPRSGDLSVYWYQQSLDQGLQFLIQYYNGEERAKGNILERFSAQQFPDLHSELNLSSLELGDSALYFCASSGQTGSSGNTIYFGEGSWLTVV.

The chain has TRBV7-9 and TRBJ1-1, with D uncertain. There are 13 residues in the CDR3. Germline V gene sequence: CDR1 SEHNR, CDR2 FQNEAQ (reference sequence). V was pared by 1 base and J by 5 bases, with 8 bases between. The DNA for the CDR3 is TGTGCCAGCAGCTTAGTGCACTCAACTGAAGCTTTCTTT. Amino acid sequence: CASSLVHSTEAFF.

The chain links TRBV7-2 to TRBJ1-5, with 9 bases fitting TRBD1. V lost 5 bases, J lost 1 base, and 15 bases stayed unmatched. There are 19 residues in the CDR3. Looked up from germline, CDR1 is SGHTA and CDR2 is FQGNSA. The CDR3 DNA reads TGTGCCAGCAGCGAACAAAGCGTACAGGGGGCGGGAAGCAATCAGCCCCAGCATTTT. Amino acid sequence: CASSEQSVQGAGSNQPQHF.

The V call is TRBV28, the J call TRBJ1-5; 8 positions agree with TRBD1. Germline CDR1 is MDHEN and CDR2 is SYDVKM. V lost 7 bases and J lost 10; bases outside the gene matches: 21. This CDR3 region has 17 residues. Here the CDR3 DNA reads TGTGCCAGCACCCTAATACTGGGACAGGCTGATTCGTCACCCCAGCATTTT. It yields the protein CASTLILGQADSSPQHF.

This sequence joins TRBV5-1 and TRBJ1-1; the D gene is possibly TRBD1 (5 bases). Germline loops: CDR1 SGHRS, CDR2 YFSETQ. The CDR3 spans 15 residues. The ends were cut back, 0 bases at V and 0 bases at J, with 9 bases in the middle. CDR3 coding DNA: TGCGCCAGCAGCTTGGTGGGGGGAATGAACACTGAAGCTTTCTTT. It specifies CASSLVGGMNTEAFF. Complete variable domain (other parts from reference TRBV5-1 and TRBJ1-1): KAGVTQTPRYLIKTRGQQVTLSCSPISGHRSVSWYQQTPGQGLQFLFEYFSETQRNKGNFPGRFSGRQFSNSRSEMNVSTLELGDSALYLCASSLVGGMNTEAFFGQGTRLTVV.

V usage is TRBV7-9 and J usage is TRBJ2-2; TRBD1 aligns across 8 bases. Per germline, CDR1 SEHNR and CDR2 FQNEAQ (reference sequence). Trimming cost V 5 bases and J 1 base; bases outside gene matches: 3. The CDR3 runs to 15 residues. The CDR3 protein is CASSPGTGNTGELFF. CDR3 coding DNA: TGTGCCAGCAGCCCCGGGACAGGGAACACCGGGGAGCTGTTTTTT.

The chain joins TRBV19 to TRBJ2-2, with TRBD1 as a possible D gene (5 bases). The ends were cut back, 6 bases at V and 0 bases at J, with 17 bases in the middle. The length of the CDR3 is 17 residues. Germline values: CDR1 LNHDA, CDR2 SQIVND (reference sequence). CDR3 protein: CASRPRGHLPNTGELFF. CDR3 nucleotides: TGTGCCAGTAGACCTAGGGGCCACCTCCCGAACACCGGGGAGCTGTTTTTT.

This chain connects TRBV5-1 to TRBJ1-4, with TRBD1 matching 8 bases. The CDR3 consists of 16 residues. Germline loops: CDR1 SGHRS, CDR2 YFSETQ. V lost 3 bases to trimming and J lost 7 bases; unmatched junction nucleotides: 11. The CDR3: CASSSGATGATEKLFF. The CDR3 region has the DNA TGCGCCAGCAGCTCCGGAGCGACAGGGGCGACTGAAAAACTGTTTTTT.

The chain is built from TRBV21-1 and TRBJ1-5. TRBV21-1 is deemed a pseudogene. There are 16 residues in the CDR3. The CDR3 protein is CASSNPHGGRNQPQHF. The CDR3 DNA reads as TGTGCCAGCAGCAACCCCCATGGAGGCCGCAATCAGCCCCAGCATTTT.

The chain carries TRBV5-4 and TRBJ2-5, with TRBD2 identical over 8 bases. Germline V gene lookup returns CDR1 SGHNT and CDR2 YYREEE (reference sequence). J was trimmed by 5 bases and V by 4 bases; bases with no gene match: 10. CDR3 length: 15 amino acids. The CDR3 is CASSTPGLGGETQYF. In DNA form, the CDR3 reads TGTGCCAGCAGCACACCGGGACTAGGGGGGGAGACCCAGTACTTC.

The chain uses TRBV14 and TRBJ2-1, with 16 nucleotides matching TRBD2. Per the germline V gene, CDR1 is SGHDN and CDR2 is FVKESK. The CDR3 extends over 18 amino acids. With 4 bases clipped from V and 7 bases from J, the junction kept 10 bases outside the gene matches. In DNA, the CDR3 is TGTGCCAGCAGCCCTTACAAAGGGACTAGCGGGGGGGCAAATGAGCAGTTCTTC. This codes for CASSPYKGTSGGANEQFF. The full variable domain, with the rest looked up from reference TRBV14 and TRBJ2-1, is EAGVTQFPSHSVIEKGQTVTLRCDPISGHDNLYWYRRVMGKEIKFLLHFVKESKQDESGMPNNRFLAERTGGTYSTLKVQPAELEDSGVYFCASSPYKGTSGGANEQFFGPGTRLTVL.

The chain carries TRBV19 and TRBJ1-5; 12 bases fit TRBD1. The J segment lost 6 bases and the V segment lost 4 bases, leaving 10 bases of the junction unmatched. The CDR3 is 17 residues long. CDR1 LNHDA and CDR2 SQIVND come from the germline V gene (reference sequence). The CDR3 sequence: CASSTGRDRGPGQPQHF. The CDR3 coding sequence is TGTGCCAGTAGTACCGGCCGGGACAGGGGGCCTGGTCAGCCCCAGCATTTT.

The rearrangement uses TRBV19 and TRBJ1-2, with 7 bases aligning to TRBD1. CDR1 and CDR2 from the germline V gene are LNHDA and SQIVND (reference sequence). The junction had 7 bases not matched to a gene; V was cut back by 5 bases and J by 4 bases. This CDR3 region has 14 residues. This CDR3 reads CASSVYRGGYGYTF. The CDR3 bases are TGTGCCAGTAGTGTCTACAGGGGTGGCTATGGCTACACCTTC.

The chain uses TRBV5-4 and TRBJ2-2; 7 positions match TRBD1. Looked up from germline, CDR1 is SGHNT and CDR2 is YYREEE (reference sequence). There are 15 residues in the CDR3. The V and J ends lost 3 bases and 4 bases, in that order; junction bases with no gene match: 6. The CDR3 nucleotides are TGTGCCAGCAGCTACACAGGGGTTCTCACCGGGGAGCTGTTTTTT. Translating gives CASSYTGVLTGELFF.

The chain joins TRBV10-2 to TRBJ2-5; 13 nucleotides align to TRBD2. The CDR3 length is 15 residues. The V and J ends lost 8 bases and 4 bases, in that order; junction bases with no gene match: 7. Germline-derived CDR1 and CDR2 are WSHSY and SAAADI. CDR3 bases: TGCGCCAGCTCGCAGACTAGCGGGGGGCTAGAGACCCAGTACTTC. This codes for CASSQTSGGLETQYF.

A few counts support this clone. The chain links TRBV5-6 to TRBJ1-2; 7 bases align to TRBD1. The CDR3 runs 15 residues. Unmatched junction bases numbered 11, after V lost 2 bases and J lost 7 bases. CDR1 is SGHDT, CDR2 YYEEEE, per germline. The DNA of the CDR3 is TGTGCCAGCAGCTTACCACACAGGGGATACGGTGGCTACACCTTC. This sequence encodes CASSLPHRGYGGYTF. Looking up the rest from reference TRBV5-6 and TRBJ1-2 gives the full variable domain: DAGVTQSPTHLIKTRGQQVTLRCSPKSGHDTVSWYQQALGQGPQFIFQYYEEEERQRGNFPDRFSGHQFPNYSSELNVNALLLGDSALYLCASSLPHRGYGGYTFGSGTRLTVV.

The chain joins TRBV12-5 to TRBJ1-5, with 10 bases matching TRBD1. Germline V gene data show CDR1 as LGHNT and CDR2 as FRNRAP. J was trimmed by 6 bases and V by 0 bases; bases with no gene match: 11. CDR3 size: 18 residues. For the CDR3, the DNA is TGTGCTAGTGGTTTGGTAAGATATCGGACAGGGGGGACTCAGCCCCAGCATTTT. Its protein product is CASGLVRYRTGGTQPQHF.

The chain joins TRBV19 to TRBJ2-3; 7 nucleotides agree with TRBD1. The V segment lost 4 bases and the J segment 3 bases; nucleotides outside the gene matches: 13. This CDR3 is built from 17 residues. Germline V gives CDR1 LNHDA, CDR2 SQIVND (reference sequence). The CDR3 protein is CASSRENRGSETDTQYF. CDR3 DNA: TGTGCCAGTAGTAGAGAGAACAGGGGATCGGAAACAGATACGCAGTATTTT.

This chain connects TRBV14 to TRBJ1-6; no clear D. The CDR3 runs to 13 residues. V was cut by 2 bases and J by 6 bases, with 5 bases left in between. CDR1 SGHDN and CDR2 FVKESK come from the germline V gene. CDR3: CASSQTVNSPLHF. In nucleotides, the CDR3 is TGTGCCAGCAGCCAAACTGTTAATTCACCCCTCCACTTT.

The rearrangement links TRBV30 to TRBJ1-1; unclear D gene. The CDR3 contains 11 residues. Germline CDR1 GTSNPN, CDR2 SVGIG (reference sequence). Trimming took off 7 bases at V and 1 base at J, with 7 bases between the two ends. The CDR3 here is CASQENTEAFF. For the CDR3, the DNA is TGTGCCTCTCAGGAGAACACTGAAGCTTTCTTT.

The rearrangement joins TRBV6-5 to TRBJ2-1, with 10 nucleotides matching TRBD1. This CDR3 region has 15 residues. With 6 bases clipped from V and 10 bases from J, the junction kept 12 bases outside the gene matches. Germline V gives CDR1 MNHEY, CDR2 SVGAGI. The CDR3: CASRAGTGALTEQFF. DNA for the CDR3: TGTGCCAGCAGAGCCGGGACAGGGGCCCTCACGGAGCAGTTCTTC.

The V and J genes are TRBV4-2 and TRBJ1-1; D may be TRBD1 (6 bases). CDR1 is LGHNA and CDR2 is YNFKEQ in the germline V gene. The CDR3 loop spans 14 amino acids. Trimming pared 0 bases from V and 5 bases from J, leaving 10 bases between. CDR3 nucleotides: TGTGCCAGCAGCCAAGAACAGGGTATTACTGAAGCTTTCTTT. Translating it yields CASSQEQGITEAFF.

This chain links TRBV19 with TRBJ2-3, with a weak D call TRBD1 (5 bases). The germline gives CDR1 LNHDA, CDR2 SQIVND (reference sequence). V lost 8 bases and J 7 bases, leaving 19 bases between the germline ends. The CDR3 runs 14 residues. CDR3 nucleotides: TGTGCCAGTTCGGAAGGGGCCTCGGGCAATACGCAGTATTTT. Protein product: CASSEGASGNTQYF.

The CDR3 nucleotides read TGTGCCAGCAGACTTTCCGGGACCTATAATTCACCCCTCCACTTT. It is translated as CASRLSGTYNSPLHF. The chain joins TRBV6-5 to TRBJ1-6; D call uncertain. This CDR3 region has 15 residues. Germline V gene data show CDR1 as MNHEY and CDR2 as SVGAGI. Trimming pared 6 bases from V and 2 bases from J, leaving 11 bases between.

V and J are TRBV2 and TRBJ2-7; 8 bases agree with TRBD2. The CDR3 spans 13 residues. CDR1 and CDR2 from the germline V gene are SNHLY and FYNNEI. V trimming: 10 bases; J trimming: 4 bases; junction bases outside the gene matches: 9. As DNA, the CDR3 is TGTGCCACCCGGGGGGGTGAACTATACGAGCAGTACGTC. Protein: CATRGGELYEQYV.

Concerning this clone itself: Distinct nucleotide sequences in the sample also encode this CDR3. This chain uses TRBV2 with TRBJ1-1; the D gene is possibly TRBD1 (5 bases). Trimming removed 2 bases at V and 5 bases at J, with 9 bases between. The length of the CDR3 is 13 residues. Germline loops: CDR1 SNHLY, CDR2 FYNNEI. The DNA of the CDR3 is TGTGCCAGCAGTGAAAGGGGATCTACTGAAGCTTTCTTT. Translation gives CASSERGSTEAFF. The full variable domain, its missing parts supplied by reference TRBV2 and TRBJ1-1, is EPEVTQTPSHQVTQMGQEVILRCVPISNHLYFYWYRQILGQKVEFLVSFYNNEISEKSEIFDDQFSVERPDGSNFTLKIRSTKLEDSAMYFCASSERGSTEAFFGQGTRLTVV.